These 3 T cell receptor beta chains were all obtained from the same sample, sequenced in a study of T cell changes during pregnancy in multiple sclerosis. The table came from immunoSEQ multiplex PCR; TCRdb's copy has only in-frame clones and leaves some out. The sample lists 50,000 or so clones, around 90% occurring once. The specimen comprised CD4+ T cells from peripheral blood mononuclear cells, sampled in the second trimester of pregnancy. The receptor set was obtained from a female donor with multiple sclerosis, enrolled in a pregnancy study.

This chain uses TRBV5-1 with TRBJ2-5, with D tentatively TRBD1 (5 bases). CDR1 and CDR2 from the germline V gene are SGHRS and YFSETQ. The V end lost 5 bases, the J end lost 3 bases, and 5 bases lay between the germline ends. The CDR3 is 11 amino acids. The CDR3 coding sequence is TGCGCCAGCAGGACAGAAGAGACCCAGTACTTC. Translated: CASRTEETQYF. Complete variable domain (other parts from reference TRBV5-1 and TRBJ2-5): KAGVTQTPRYLIKTRGQQVTLSCSPISGHRSVSWYQQTPGQGLQFLFEYFSETQRNKGNFPGRFSGRQFSNSRSEMNVSTLELGDSALYLCASRTEETQYFGPGTRLLVL.

The gene calls are TRBV10-3 and TRBJ2-5, with 7 bases fitting TRBD1. Per the germline V gene, CDR1 is ENHRY and CDR2 is SYGVKD. The V segment lost 8 bases and the J segment 4 bases; nucleotides outside the gene matches: 4. This CDR3 contains 12 residues. DNA of the CDR3: TGTGCCATCCGGGACAGAAGAGAGACCCAGTACTTC. Encoded protein: CAIRDRRETQYF.

The sample holds a few counts of this clone. The chain links TRBV25-1 to TRBJ2-7; D is ambiguous. CDR3 length: 11 residues. The germline CDR1 and CDR2 sequences are MGHDK and SYGVNS. Trimming took off 5 bases at V and 6 bases at J, with 8 bases between the two ends. CDR3 in DNA: TGTGCCAGCAGTTACAACGTCGAGCAGTACTTC. It yields the protein CASSYNVEQYF.